Presented here are 12 T cell receptor beta chains from one specimen sequenced in a study of identical twins. TCRdb processed the 5' RACE reads anew with MiXCR; each CDR3 protein has one entry. This sample has about 200,000 distinct CDR3 sequences, with less than 10% found just once. The sequenced sample consisted of memory (CD45RO+) T cells sorted from blood. The receptors were gathered from a woman aged 18-29 years in good health.

In its sample, this clonotype was seen a few times. The chain carries TRBV3-1 and TRBJ2-5; the D gene is possibly TRBD2 (6 bases). This CDR3 is built from 13 residues. Trimming removed 4 bases from V and 2 bases from J, with 8 bases in between. From germline, CDR1 is LGHDT and CDR2 YNNKEL (reference sequence). The CDR3 reads CASSPSVQETQYF. In DNA form, the CDR3 reads TGTGCCAGCAGCCCTAGCGTTCAAGAGACCCAGTACTTC.

This chain connects TRBV10-3 to TRBJ2-3; D is possibly TRBD2 (5 bases). This CDR3 contains 14 residues. V was cut by 3 bases and J by 3 bases, with 10 bases left in between. Germline CDR1 reads ENHRY; CDR2 reads SYGVKD. CDR3: CAISDSTGTDTQYF. In nucleotides, the CDR3 is TGTGCCATCAGTGATTCTACGGGGACAGATACGCAGTATTTT.

CDR3: CASSLAPGYTDTQYF. As DNA, the CDR3 is TGTGCCAGCAGCTTAGCGCCGGGGTACACAGATACGCAGTATTTT. The J gene is TRBJ2-3, the V gene TRBV7-2, with D possibly matching TRBD2 (5 bases). V was shortened by 0 bases and J by 2 bases, with 9 bases between the two germline ends. CDR1 and CDR2 from the germline V gene are SGHTA and FQGNSA. This CDR3 comprises 15 residues. The whole variable domain, remainder taken from reference TRBV7-2 and TRBJ2-3, is GAGVSQSPSNKVTEKGKDVELRCDPISGHTALYWYRQSLGQGLEFLIYFQGNSAPDKSGLPSDRFSAERTGGSVSTLTIQRTQQEDSAVYLCASSLAPGYTDTQYFGPGTRLTVL.

Only a few counts were recorded for this clonotype. V usage is TRBV7-8 and J usage is TRBJ2-2; the D is unclear. Per germline, CDR1 SGHVS and CDR2 FQNEAQ. The V end was cut by 3 bases, the J end by 2 bases, with 7 bases between. This CDR3 region has 14 residues. This CDR3 reads CASSFVGNTGELFF. The CDR3 bases are TGTGCCAGCAGCTTCGTGGGTAACACCGGGGAGCTGTTTTTT.

The DNA of the CDR3 is TGTGCCAGCAGTTTTCAGAGGACTAGACTTTTATACAATGAGCAGTTCTTC. Encoded protein: CASSFQRTRLLYNEQFF. This chain uses TRBV12-3 or TRBV12-4 with TRBJ2-1; 7 bases map to TRBD2. V lost 3 bases and J lost 4; bases outside the gene matches: 12. This CDR3 has 17 amino acids.

This chain joins TRBV29-1 and TRBJ2-7, with D possibly being TRBD2 (5 bases). Trimming stripped 1 base from V and 5 bases from J, with 12 bases between. The CDR3 covers 13 residues. The germline V gene encodes CDR1 SQVTM and CDR2 ANQGSEA. CDR3 loop: CSVEAQARDEQYF. The DNA for the CDR3 is TGCAGCGTTGAAGCCCAGGCGCGGGACGAGCAGTACTTC.

There are a few counts of this clonotype. The CDR3 nucleotides read TGTGCCAGCAGCTTGACAGGGGGTAACGAGCAGTACTTC. As protein: CASSLTGGNEQYF. V usage is TRBV12-3 or TRBV12-4 and J usage is TRBJ2-7; 9 bases are a match to TRBD1. J gave up 5 bases and V 6 bases, and 5 bases lay outside the gene matches. CDR3 length: 13 residues.

This clonotype turned up a few times. DNA of the CDR3: TGTGCCAGCAGCCAAATGACGAACACCGGGGAGCTGTTTTTT. This codes for CASSQMTNTGELFF. The chain has TRBV3-1 and TRBJ2-2, with unresolved D. Germline CDR1 and CDR2: LGHDT and YNNKEL (reference sequence). This CDR3 has 14 residues. The V and J ends lost 2 bases and 0 bases respectively, with 4 bases between them.

This clonotype has more than one count but fewer than ten. The genes are TRBV11-2 and TRBJ1-1; no clear D. CDR3 length equals 15 residues. CDR1 is SGHAT, CDR2 FQNNGV, per germline. With 7 bases removed from V and 10 bases from J, the gap between germline ends came to 25 bases. The CDR3 DNA follows: TGTGCCAGCACCCCGGGTCCAACTGCGGGGAGAACAGCTTTCTTT. Its translation is CASTPGPTAGRTAFF.

In its sample, this clonotype was seen a few times. The chain links TRBV7-2 to TRBJ2-1; TRBD2 agrees at 7 bases. The CDR3 runs to 16 residues. The ends lost 5 bases at V and 3 bases at J; junction bases unmatched: 10. In germline, CDR1 is SGHTA, CDR2 FQGNSA. In DNA form, the CDR3 reads TGTGCCAGCAGCCCCCTCTTGGGGGGGGGCTACAATGAGCAGTTCTTC. Residues: CASSPLLGGGYNEQFF.

Notes on this clonotype: One end of the junction is discordant with germline, which a read error may explain. The chain carries TRBV27 and TRBJ2-5; no clear D. CDR1 MNHEY and CDR2 SMNVEV come from the germline V gene (reference sequence). The CDR3 has 13 amino acids. CDR3 in DNA: TGTGCCAGCAGTGTATCCTTAGATGAGACCCAGTACTTC. Protein product: CASSVSLDETQYF.

This clonotype was seen ten or more times. This chain links TRBV5-1 with TRBJ2-3; 7 nucleotides match TRBD1. The germline gives CDR1 SGHRS, CDR2 YFSETQ. This CDR3 comprises 14 residues. With 4 bases clipped from V and 3 bases from J, the junction kept 5 bases outside the gene matches. DNA for the CDR3: TGCGCCAGCAGCAACCGACAGGGAACAGATACGCAGTATTTT. This encodes CASSNRQGTDTQYF.